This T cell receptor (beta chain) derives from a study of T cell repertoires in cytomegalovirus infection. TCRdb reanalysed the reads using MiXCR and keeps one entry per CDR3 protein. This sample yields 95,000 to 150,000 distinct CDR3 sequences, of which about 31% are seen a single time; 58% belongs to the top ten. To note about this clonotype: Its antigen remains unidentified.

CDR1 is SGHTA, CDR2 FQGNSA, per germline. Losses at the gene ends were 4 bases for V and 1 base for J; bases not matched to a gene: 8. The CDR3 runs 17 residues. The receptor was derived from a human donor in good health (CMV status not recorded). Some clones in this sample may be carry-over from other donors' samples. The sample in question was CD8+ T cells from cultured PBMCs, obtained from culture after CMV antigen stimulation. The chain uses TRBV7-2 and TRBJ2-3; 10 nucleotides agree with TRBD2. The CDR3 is CASSSEAGGPGTDTQYF. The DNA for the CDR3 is TGTGCCAGCAGCTCCGAAGCGGGGGGGCCAGGCACAGATACGCAGTATTTT. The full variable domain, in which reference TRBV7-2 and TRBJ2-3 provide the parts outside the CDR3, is GAGVSQSPSNKVTEKGKDVELRCDPISGHTALYWYRQSLGQGLEFLIYFQGNSAPDKSGLPSDRFSAERTGGSVSTLTIQRTQQEDSAVYLCASSSEAGGPGTDTQYFGPGTRLTVL.